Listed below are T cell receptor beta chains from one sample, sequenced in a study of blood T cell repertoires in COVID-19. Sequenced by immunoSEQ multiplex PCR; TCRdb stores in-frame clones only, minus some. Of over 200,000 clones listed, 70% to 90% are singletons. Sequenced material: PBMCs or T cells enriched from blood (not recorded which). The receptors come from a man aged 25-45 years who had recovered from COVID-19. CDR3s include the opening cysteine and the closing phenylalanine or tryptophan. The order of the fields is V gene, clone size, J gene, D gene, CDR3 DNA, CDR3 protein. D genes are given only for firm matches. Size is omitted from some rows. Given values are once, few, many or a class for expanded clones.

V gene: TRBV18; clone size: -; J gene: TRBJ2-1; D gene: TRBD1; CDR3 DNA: TGTGCCAGCTCGCGTGACAGGGTCGGCAATGAGCAGTTCTTC; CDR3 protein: CASSRDRVGNEQFF
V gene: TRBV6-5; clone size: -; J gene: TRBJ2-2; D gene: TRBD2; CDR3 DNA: TGTGCCAGCAAATGGGGGGGTCCGAACACCGGGGAGCTGTTTTTT; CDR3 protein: CASKWGGPNTGELFF
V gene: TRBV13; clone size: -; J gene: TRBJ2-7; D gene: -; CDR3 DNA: TGTGCCAGCCGAGGCAGCTCCTACGAGCAGTACTTC; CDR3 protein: CASRGSSYEQYF
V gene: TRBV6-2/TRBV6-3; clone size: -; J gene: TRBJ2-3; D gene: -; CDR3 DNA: TGTGCCAGCAGTTACGTTTTGGGCGGGGCCAGCACAGATACGCAGTATTTT; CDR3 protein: CASSYVLGGASTDTQYF
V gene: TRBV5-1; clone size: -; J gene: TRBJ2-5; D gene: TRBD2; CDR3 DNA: TGCGCCAGCAGCCCTGAGCCCGGGAGGGAGACCCAGTACTTC; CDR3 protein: CASSPEPGRETQYF
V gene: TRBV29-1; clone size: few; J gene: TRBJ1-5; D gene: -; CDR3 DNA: TGCAGCGTGGGTGCCCAGGGGAATCAGCCCCAGCATTTT; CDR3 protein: CSVGAQGNQPQHF
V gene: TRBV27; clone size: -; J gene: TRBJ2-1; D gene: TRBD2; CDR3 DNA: TGTGCCAGCAGACCACCCAGCGGGAGGGATTACAATGAGCAGTTCTTC; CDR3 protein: CASRPPSGRDYNEQFF
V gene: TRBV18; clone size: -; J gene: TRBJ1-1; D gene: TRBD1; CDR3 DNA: TGTGCCAGCTCACCGGGACAGGGCCAGGAAGCTTTCTTT; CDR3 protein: CASSPGQGQEAFF
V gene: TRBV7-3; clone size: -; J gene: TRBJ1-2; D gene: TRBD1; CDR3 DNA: TGTGCCTCATCGGACAGGGGCGACTATGGCTACACCTTC; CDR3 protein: CASSDRGDYGYTF
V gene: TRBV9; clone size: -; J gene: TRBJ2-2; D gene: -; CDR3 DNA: TGTGCCAGCAGCGTGAGCGGTAGGAACACCGGGGAGCTGTTTTTT; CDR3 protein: CASSVSGRNTGELFF
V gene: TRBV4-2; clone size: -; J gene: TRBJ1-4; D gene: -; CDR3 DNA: TGTGCCAGCAGCCAGGCGTACAGGGCAACTAATGAAAAACTGTTTTTT; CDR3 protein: CASSQAYRATNEKLFF
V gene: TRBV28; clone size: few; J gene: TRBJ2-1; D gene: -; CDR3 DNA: TGTGCCAGCAGCCCGGTTCGAGGGAACTCCTACAATGAGCAGTTCTTC; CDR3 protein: CASSPVRGNSYNEQFF
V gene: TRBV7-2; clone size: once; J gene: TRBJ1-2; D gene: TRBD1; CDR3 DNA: TGTGCCAGCACCCCCCCCAGGACAGGGTTGGGCAGAGCCTATGGCTACACCTTC; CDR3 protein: CASTPPRTGLGRAYGYTF
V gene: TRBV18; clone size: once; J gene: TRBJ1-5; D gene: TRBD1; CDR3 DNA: TGTGCCAGCTCACGGGGCAGGGGGGATCAGCCCCAGCATTTT; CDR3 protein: CASSRGRGDQPQHF
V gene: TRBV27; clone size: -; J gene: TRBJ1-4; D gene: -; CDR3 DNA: TGTGCCAGCAGTTTCCGGACTAATGAAAAACTGTTTTTT; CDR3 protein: CASSFRTNEKLFF